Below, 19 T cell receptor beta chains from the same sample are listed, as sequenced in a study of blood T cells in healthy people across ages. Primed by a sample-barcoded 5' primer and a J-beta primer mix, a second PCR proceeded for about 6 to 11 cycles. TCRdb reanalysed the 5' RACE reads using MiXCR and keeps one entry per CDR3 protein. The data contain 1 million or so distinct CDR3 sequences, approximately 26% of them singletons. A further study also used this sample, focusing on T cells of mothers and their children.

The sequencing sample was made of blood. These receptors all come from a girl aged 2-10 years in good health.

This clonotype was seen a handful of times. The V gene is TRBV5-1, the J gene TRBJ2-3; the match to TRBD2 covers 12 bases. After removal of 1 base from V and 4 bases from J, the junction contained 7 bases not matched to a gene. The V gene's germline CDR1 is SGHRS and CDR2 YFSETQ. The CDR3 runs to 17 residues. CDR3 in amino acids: CASSLLTTSGGADTQYF. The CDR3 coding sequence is TGCGCCAGCAGCTTGCTGACGACTAGCGGGGGTGCAGATACGCAGTATTTT.

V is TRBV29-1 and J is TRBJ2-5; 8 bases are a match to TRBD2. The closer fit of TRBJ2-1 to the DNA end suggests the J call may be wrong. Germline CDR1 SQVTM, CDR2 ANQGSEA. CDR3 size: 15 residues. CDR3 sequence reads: CSVDGGLGYYNEQFF. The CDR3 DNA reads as TGCAGCGTTGATGGGGGACTAGGATACTACAATGAGCAGTTCTTC.

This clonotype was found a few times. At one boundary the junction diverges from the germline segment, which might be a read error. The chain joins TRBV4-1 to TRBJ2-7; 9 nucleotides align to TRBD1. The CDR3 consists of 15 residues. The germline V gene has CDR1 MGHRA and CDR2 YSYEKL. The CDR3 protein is CAGSPIGTGTYEQYF. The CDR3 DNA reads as TGCGCCGGCAGCCCTATAGGGACAGGGACCTACGAGCAGTACTTC.

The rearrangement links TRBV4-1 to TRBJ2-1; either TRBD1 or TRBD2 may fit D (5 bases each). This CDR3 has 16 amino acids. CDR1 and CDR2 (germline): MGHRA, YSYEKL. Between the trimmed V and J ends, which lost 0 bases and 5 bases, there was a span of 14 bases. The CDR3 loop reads CASSQEGTFIHNEQFF. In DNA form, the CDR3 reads TGCGCCAGCAGCCAAGAAGGGACCTTCATCCACAATGAGCAGTTCTTC.

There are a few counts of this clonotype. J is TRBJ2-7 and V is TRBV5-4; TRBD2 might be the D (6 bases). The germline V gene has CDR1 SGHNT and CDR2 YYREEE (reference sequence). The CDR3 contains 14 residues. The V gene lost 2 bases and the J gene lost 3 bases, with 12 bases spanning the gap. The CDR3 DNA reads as TGTGCCAGCAGCTTCGTGGACGGGAGCTACGAGCAGTACTTC. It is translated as CASSFVDGSYEQYF.

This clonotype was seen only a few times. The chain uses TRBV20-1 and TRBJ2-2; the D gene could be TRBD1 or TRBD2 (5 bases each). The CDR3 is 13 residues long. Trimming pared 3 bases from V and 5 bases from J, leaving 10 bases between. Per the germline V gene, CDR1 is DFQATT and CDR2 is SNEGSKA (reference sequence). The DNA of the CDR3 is TGCAGTGCTAGTATGGGACGAACCGGGGAGCTGTTTTTT. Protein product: CSASMGRTGELFF.

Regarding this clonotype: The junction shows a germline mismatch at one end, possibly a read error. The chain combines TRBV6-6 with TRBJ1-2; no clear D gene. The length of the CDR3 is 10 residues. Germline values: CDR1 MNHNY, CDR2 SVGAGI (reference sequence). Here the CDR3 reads CAYGSYAYTF. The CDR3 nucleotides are TGTGCCTACGGGAGTTATGCCTACACCTTC.

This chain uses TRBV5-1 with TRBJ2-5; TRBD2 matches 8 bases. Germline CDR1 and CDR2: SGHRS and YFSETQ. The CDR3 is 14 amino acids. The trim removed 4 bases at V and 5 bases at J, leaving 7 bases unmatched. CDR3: CASSNIAGRETQYF. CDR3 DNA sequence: TGCGCCAGCAGCAACATAGCGGGAAGGGAGACCCAGTACTTC.

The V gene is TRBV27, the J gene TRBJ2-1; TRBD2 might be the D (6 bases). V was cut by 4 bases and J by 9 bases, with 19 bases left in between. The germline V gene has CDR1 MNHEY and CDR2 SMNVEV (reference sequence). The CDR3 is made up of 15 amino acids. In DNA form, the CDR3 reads TGTGCCAGCAGTTCCCTCGGGACTCTTATGGGTGAGCAGTTCTTC. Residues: CASSSLGTLMGEQFF.

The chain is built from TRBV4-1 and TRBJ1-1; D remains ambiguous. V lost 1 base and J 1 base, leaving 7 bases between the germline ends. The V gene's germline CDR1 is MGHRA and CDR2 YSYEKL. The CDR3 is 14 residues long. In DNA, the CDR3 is TGCGCCAGCAGCCAAGCGTGGACGAACACTGAAGCTTTCTTT. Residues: CASSQAWTNTEAFF.

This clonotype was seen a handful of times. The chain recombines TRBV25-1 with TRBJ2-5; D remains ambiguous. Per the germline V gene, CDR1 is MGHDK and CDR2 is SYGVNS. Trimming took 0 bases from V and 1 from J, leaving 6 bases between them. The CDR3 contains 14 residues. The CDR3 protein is CASSEYYTQETQYF. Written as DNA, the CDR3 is TGTGCCAGCAGTGAATACTACACCCAAGAGACCCAGTACTTC.

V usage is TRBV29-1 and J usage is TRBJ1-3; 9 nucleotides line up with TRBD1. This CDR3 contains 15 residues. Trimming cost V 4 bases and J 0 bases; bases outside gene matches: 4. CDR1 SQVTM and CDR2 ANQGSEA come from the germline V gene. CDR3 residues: CSVGGQGSSGNTIYF. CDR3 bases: TGCAGCGTTGGAGGACAGGGGAGCTCTGGAAACACCATATATTTT.

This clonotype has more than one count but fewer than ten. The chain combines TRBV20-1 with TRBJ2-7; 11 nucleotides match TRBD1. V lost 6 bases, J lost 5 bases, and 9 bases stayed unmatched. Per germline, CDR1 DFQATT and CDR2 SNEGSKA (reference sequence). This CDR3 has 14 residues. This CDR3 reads CSAGGPGQGDEQYF. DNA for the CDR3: TGCAGTGCCGGGGGTCCGGGACAGGGGGACGAGCAGTACTTC.

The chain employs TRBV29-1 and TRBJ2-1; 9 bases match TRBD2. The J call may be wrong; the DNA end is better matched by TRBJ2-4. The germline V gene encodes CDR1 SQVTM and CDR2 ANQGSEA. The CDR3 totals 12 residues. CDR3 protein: CSVVATSGYQYF. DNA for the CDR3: TGCAGCGTTGTCGCTACTAGCGGGTATCAGTACTTC.

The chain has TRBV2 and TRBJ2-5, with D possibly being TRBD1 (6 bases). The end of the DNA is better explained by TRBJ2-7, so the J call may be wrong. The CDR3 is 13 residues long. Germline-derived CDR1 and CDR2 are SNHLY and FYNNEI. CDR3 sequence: CASSEDRNYEQYF. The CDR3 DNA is TGTGCCAGCAGTGAGGACAGAAACTACGAGCAGTACTTC.

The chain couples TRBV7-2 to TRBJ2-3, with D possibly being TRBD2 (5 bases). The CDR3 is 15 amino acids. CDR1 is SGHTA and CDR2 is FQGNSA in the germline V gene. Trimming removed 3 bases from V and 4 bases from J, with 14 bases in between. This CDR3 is CASSFLAARADTQYF. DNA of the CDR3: TGTGCCAGCAGCTTCCTAGCTGCCCGCGCAGATACGCAGTATTTT.

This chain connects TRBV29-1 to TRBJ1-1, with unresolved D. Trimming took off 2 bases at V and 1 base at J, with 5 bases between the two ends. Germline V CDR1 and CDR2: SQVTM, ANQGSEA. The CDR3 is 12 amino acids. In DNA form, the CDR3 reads TGCAGCGTTGAACAGGAGAACACTGAAGCTTTCTTT. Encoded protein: CSVEQENTEAFF. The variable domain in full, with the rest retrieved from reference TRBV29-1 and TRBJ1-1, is SAVISQKPSRDICQRGTSLTIQCQVDSQVTMMFWYRQQPGQSLTLIATANQGSEATYESGFVIDKFPISRPNLTFSTLTVSNMSPEDSSIYLCSVEQENTEAFFGQGTRLTVV.

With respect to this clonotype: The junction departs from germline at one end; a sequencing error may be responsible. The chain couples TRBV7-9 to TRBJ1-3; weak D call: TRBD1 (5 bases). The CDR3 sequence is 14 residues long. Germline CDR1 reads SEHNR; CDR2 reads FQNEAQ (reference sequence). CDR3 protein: CAGSLAGYGNTIYF. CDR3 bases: TGTGCCGGCAGCTTGGCAGGGTATGGAAACACCATATATTTT. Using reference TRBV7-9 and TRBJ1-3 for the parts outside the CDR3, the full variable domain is DTGVSQNPRHKITKRGQNVTFRCDPISEHNRLYWYRQTLGQGPEFLTYFQNEAQLEKSRLLSDRFSAERPKGSFSTLEIQRTEQGDSAMYLCAGSLAGYGNTIYFGEGSWLTVV.

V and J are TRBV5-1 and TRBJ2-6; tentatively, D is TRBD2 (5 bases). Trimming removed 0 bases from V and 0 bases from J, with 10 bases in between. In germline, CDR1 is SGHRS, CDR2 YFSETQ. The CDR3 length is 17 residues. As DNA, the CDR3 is TGCGCCAGCAGCTTGGAGGTCCGGGGCTCTGGGGCCAACGTCCTGACTTTC. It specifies CASSLEVRGSGANVLTF.